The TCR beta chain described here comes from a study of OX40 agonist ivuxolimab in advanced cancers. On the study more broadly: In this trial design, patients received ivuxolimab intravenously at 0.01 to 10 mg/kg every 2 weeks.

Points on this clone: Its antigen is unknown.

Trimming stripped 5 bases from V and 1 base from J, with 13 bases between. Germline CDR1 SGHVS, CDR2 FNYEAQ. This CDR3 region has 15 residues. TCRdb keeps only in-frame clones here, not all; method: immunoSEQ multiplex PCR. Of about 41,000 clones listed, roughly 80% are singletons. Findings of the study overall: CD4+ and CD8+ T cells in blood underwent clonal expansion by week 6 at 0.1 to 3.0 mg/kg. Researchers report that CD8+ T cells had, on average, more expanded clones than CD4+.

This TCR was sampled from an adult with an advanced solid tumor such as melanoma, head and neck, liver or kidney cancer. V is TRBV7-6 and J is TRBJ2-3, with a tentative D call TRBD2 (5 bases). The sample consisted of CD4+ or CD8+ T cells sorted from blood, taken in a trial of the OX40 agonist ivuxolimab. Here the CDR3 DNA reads TGTGCCAGCAGCCTACTAGTCGGAGGCACAGATACGCAGTATTTT. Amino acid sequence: CASSLLVGGTDTQYF.